This T cell receptor beta chain was identified during a study of CD8 T cells in ankylosing spondylitis. This clonotype was detected ten times or more. Its target is not known. Broader study findings: Significantly higher representation of disease-linked clones was reported for matched ankylosing spondylitis synovial fluid. One TCR beta motif, made up of under ten highly homologous variants, appeared characteristic of ankylosing spondylitis blood. Within peripheral blood, clones linked to disease were CD8+ and relatively rare.

Quantitative barcoded 5'-RACE was used to prepare TCR beta libraries. From the 5' RACE reads, TCRdb called clonotypes with MiXCR, one entry per CDR3 protein. Of 250,000 to 400,000 distinct CDR3 sequences listed, about 9.9% are singletons. V lost 7 bases and J 4 bases, leaving 12 bases between the germline ends. The CDR3 is 13 residues long. Germline assignment: CDR1 KGHDR and CDR2 SFDVKD. The chain carries TRBV24-1 and TRBJ1-2; a possible D gene is TRBD1 (6 bases). The sequence derives from a female donor with ankylosing spondylitis or in good health (not recorded which). Sequenced material: blood, either unsorted or a sorted T cell fraction (not recorded which). In DNA form, the CDR3 reads TGTGCCACCAGCTCCGGGACATTCTATGGCTACACCTTC. Encoded protein: CATSSGTFYGYTF.